This T cell receptor beta chain was observed in a study of blood T cells in healthy people across ages. Primers used in a second PCR of roughly 6 to 11 cycles were a sample-barcoded 5' primer and a J-beta primer mix. A template-switch adaptor that had 12 random nucleotides put a tag on each cDNA molecule. TCRdb used MiXCR to reprocess the 5' RACE reads, holding one entry per CDR3 protein. The sample holds roughly 1,300,000 distinct CDR3 sequences, approximately 59% seen once. The trim removed 3 bases at V and 7 bases at J, leaving 8 bases unmatched. The CDR3 length is 15 residues. CDR1 and CDR2 (germline): MNHEY, SVGAGI.

This sequence joins TRBV6-5 and TRBJ2-7; 11 positions agree with TRBD2. The sequencing sample was made of blood. This TCR came from a man between 18 and 29 years old in good health. The CDR3 DNA sequence: TGTGCCAGCAGTTATAGTACTAGCGGGAGCACGGAGCAGTACTTC. Its translation: CASSYSTSGSTEQYF.